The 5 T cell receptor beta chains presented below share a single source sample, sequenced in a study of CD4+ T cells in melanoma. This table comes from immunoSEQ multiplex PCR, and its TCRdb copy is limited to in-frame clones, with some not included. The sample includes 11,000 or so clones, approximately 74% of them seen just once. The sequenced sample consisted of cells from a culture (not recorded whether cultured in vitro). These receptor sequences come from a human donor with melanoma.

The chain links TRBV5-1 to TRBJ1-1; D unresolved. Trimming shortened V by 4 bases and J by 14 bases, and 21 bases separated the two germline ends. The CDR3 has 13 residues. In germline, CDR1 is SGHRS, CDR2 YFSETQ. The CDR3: CASSVDPSADEFF. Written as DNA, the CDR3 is TGCGCCAGCAGCGTTGACCCTAGCGCGGATGAGTTCTTT.

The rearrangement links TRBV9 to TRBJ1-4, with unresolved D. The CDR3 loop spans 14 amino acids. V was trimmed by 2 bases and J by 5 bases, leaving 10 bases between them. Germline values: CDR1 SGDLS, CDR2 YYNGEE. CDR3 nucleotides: TGTGCCAGCAGCGTCGGGATGATGAATGAAAAACTGTTTTTT. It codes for CASSVGMMNEKLFF.

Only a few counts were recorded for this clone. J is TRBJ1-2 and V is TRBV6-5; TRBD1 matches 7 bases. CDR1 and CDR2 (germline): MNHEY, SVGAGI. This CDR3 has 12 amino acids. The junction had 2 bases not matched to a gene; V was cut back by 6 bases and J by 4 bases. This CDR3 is CASSRQGYGYTF. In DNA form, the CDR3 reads TGTGCCAGCAGCCGACAGGGCTATGGCTACACCTTC.

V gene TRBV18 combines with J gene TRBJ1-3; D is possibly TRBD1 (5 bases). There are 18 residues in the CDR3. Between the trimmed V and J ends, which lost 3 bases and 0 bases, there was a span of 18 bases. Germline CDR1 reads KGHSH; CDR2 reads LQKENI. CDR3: CASSPSSGALSSGNTIYF. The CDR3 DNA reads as TGTGCCAGCTCACCGAGTTCCGGGGCATTGAGCTCTGGAAACACCATATATTTT. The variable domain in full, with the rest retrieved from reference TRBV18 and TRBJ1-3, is NAGVMQNPRHLVRRRGQEARLRCSPMKGHSHVYWYRQLPEEGLKFMVYLQKENIIDESGMPKERFSAEFPKEGPSILRIQQVVRGDSAAYFCASSPSSGALSSGNTIYFGEGSWLTVV.

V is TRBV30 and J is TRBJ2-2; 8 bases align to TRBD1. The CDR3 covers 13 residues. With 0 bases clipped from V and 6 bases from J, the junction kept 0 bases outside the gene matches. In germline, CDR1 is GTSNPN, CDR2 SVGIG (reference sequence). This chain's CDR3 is CAWSVQGAGELFF. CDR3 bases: TGTGCCTGGAGTGTACAGGGGGCCGGGGAGCTGTTTTTT.